The T cell receptor beta chain under discussion was sequenced for a study of CD8+ T cells in alopecia areata. After isolation, RNA underwent reverse transcription to generate cDNA as the sequencing template. Profiling relied on immunoSEQ multiplex PCR, and the TCRdb table lists in-frame clones only, not all of them. This sample shows around 5,900 clones and no singletons; approximately 30% rests with the ten largest. Worth noting for this clone: The listed genes are named as in mouse. The CDR3 end falls 4 residues outside the read, so it is completed with the germline J gene.

Germline CDR1 is SGHDT and CDR2 is FRDEAV. This CDR3 region has 14 residues. Indicated time point: mouse skin 6 weeks after grafting, around onset of hair loss. This sequence joins TRBV14 and TRBJ2-1, with 13 positions matching TRBD2. This sequence was found in a C3H/HeJ mouse with alopecia areata. The strain is characterized by the MHC haplotype H2-k. This specimen was skin, taken at week 6. CDR3 DNA (partial): TGTGCCAGCAGTTTGGACTGGGGGGGCGCT. Protein sequence: CASSLDWGGA. The CDR3, in full, reads CASSLDWGGAEQFF.